The rows below give T cell receptor beta chains drawn from one sample of a study of chemoradiotherapy in HPV16-positive cancers. TCRdb keeps only in-frame clones here, not all; method: immunoSEQ multiplex PCR. Here the sample spans a few thousand clones, around 80% being singletons. This material consisted of tumor tissue, taken from a patient who underwent chemoradiotherapy. All receptors derive from a human donor with HPV-associated anogenital cancer. The CDR3 runs from the conserved cysteine through the conserved F or W. D genes are given only for firm matches. Some rows have no size entry. The others give once, few or many, or a class for an expanded clone.

J gene,V gene,D gene,clone size,CDR3 protein,CDR3 DNA
TRBJ2-1,TRBV2,TRBD2,large,CASSDPLAGANEQFF,TGTGCCAGCAGTGACCCACTAGCGGGGGCCAATGAGCAGTTCTTC
TRBJ2-3,TRBV11-2,NA,few,CASSLVSGEGHF,TGTGCCAGCAGCTTAGTATCGGGAGAAGGACATTTT
TRBJ1-2,TRBV27,NA,NA,CASSWRRGYYGYTF,TGTGCCAGCAGTTGGCGCAGGGGTTACTATGGCTACACCTTC
TRBJ1-1,TRBV7-8,TRBD1,NA,CASSLDTGDSNTEAFF,TGTGCCAGCAGCTTAGATACAGGGGACAGTAACACTGAAGCTTTCTTT
TRBJ1-2,TRBV7-9,NA,NA,CASSPSQVSNYGYTF,TGTGCCAGCAGCCCTAGCCAGGTTTCTAACTATGGCTACACCTTC
TRBJ1-1,TRBV10-3,TRBD1,NA,CAISEGTGKRNTEAFF,TGTGCCATCAGTGAGGGGACAGGGAAGAGGAACACTGAAGCTTTCTTT
TRBJ2-1,TRBV5-1,TRBD2,once,CASSLPDGGYNEQFF,TGCGCCAGCAGCTTGCCTGACGGGGGGTACAATGAGCAGTTCTTC
TRBJ1-2,TRBV5-8,NA,NA,CASSLRMTTIYGYTF,TGTGCCAGCAGCTTGCGAATGACAACCATTTATGGCTACACCTTC
TRBJ1-6,TRBV11-2,NA,NA,CASRPNLGHSPLHF,TGTGCCAGCAGACCAAATTTAGGCCATTCACCCCTCCACTTT
TRBJ1-1,TRBV28,NA,NA,CASRTTDTEAFF,TGTGCCAGCAGGACGACAGACACTGAAGCTTTCTTT
TRBJ2-3,TRBV11-2,TRBD2,NA,CASSIAGATDTQYF,TGTGCCAGCTCAATAGCGGGGGCCACAGATACGCAGTATTTT
TRBJ1-1,TRBV6-1,NA,NA,CASSWTVEDTEAFF,TGTGCCAGCAGCTGGACAGTTGAAGACACTGAAGCTTTCTTT
TRBJ2-5,TRBV6-1,NA,NA,CASSVSVVETQYF,TGTGCCAGCAGTGTATCAGTCGTAGAGACCCAGTACTTC
TRBJ1-2,TRBV6-1,NA,NA,CASSESVRPTGYGYTF,TGTGCCAGCAGTGAAAGCGTACGCCCCACGGGGTATGGCTACACCTTC
TRBJ1-1,TRBV6-1,NA,NA,CASRTKGRVNTEAFF,TGTGCCAGCAGGACTAAAGGGAGGGTGAACACTGAAGCTTTCTTT
TRBJ1-5,TRBV16,NA,large,CASSQSYSRNQPQHF,TGTGCCAGCAGCCAATCGTACAGCCGCAATCAGCCCCAGCATTTT
TRBJ1-2,TRBV19,NA,NA,CASSMSSRHTF,TGTGCCAGTAGTATGAGTAGCCGGCACACCTTC
TRBJ1-1,TRBV28,TRBD1,NA,CASRRTGGLGGTEAFF,TGTGCCAGCAGGAGAACAGGGGGCTTAGGGGGCACTGAAGCTTTCTTT
TRBJ2-7,TRBV5-4,TRBD2,few,CASSLALGRGASDEQYF,TGTGCCAGCAGCTTGGCTCTGGGGCGGGGGGCTTCGGACGAGCAGTACTTC
TRBJ1-4,TRBV6-1,NA,NA,CASSDQGTNREKLFF,TGTGCCAGCAGTGACCAGGGGACAAATCGCGAAAAACTGTTTTTT
TRBJ2-7,TRBV6-5,NA,few,CASSYRQFSYEQYF,TGTGCCAGCAGTTACAGGCAGTTCTCCTACGAGCAGTACTTC
TRBJ2-7,TRBV7-2,TRBD1,NA,CASSATGNEQYF,TGTGCCAGCAGCGCGACAGGGAACGAGCAGTACTTC
TRBJ2-7,TRBV4-3,NA,NA,CASSPIEGRGYEQYF,TGCGCCAGCAGCCCCATCGAAGGGAGGGGGTACGAGCAGTACTTC
TRBJ2-7,TRBV5-1,TRBD2,NA,CASSLITSGREGQYF,TGCGCCAGCAGCTTGATAACTAGCGGGAGGGAAGGGCAGTACTTC
TRBJ2-5,TRBV11-2,NA,once,CASSPPDGTQYF,TGTGCCAGCAGCCCCCCAGATGGGACCCAGTACTTC
TRBJ2-2,TRBV28,TRBD1,few,CASSRGQYTGELFF,TGTGCCAGCAGCCGGGGACAGTACACCGGGGAGCTGTTTTTT
TRBJ2-7,TRBV15,TRBD1,NA,CATSRGGQGPEQYF,TGTGCCACCAGCAGAGGGGGACAGGGCCCCGAGCAGTACTTC
TRBJ2-5,TRBV9,TRBD2,NA,CASSAGGVPETQYF,TGTGCCAGCAGCGCCGGGGGGGTTCCCGAGACCCAGTACTTC
TRBJ2-3,TRBV5-4,NA,NA,CASSLFGSTDTQYF,TGTGCCAGCAGCTTGTTCGGTAGCACAGATACGCAGTATTTT
TRBJ1-2,TRBV6-6,TRBD1,NA,CASSTADRAGGGYTF,TGTGCCAGCAGTACCGCGGACAGGGCTGGAGGGGGCTACACCTTC
TRBJ1-1,TRBV28,NA,NA,CASSSMITEAFF,TGTGCCAGCAGTTCTATGATCACTGAAGCTTTCTTT
TRBJ1-2,TRBV5-6,NA,NA,CASSLNWEGYGYTF,TGTGCCAGCAGCTTGAATTGGGAGGGCTATGGCTACACCTTC
TRBJ2-5,TRBV13,NA,NA,CASSRRRGSETQYF,TGTGCCAGCAGCCGTCGGCGGGGTTCAGAGACCCAGTACTTC
TRBJ2-7,TRBV10-3,NA,NA,CAISPGDLADGEQYF,TGTGCCATCAGTCCGGGGGACTTGGCTGACGGCGAGCAGTACTTC
TRBJ2-1,TRBV7-9,TRBD2,NA,CASSITSGRAEEQFF,TGTGCCAGCAGCATCACTAGCGGGAGGGCCGAGGAGCAGTTCTTC
TRBJ2-5,TRBV6-1,TRBD2,NA,CASRGPSGGGETQYF,TGTGCCAGCAGGGGGCCTAGCGGGGGCGGGGAGACCCAGTACTTC
TRBJ1-4,TRBV2,NA,NA,CASSEVDKGKLFF,TGTGCCAGCAGTGAAGTAGACAAGGGGAAACTGTTTTTT
TRBJ2-2,TRBV4-2,TRBD2,few,CASSQDSRGYGTGELFF,TGTGCCAGCAGCCAAGATTCGCGGGGGTACGGCACCGGGGAGCTGTTTTTT
TRBJ2-7,TRBV6-1,TRBD1,NA,CASIPGQGVSYEQYF,TGTGCCAGCATTCCGGGACAGGGGGTTTCCTACGAGCAGTACTTC
TRBJ2-3,TRBV6-1,NA,NA,CASSEGRGEVDTQYF,TGTGCCAGCAGTGAAGGACGAGGGGAGGTGGATACGCAGTATTTT
TRBJ2-3,TRBV27,NA,NA,CASSPLGPGTDTQYF,TGTGCCAGCAGTCCCCTAGGGCCGGGCACAGATACGCAGTATTTT
TRBJ2-5,TRBV11-2,TRBD2,NA,CASSWTSGSVSETQYF,TGTGCCAGCAGCTGGACTAGCGGGAGCGTGTCGGAGACCCAGTACTTC
TRBJ1-4,TRBV6-5,NA,few,CASSYGVGANEKLFF,TGTGCCAGCAGTTACGGAGTCGGGGCTAATGAAAAACTGTTTTTT
TRBJ2-5,TRBV12-5,NA,NA,CASGISNRSSQAQETQYF,TGTGCTAGTGGTATCTCTAATAGATCCTCTCAGGCCCAAGAGACCCAGTACTTC
TRBJ2-1,TRBV5-8,TRBD2,NA,CASSFVGGSAGEYNEQFF,TGTGCCAGCAGCTTTGTGGGGGGCTCAGCGGGAGAATACAATGAGCAGTTCTTC
TRBJ1-6,TRBV7-6,NA,NA,CASSLGGFGYNSPLHF,TGTGCCAGCAGCTTGGGGGGTTTTGGCTATAATTCACCCCTCCACTTT
TRBJ1-1,TRBV30,NA,NA,CAWSVRPGIRWGFF,TGTGCCTGGAGTGTACGTCCGGGCATACGGTGGGGTTTCTTT
TRBJ1-1,TRBV4-3,NA,NA,CASSPTGQGQKAFF,TGCGCCAGCAGCCCTACCGGTCAGGGACAAAAAGCTTTCTTT
TRBJ2-7,TRBV5-6,NA,few,CASSPGYRYEQYF,TGTGCCAGCAGCCCAGGGTATAGGTACGAGCAGTACTTC
TRBJ1-1,TRBV6-6,NA,few,CASITGGTANTEAFF,TGTGCCAGCATAACGGGAGGGACGGCGAACACTGAAGCTTTCTTT
TRBJ2-7,TRBV13,NA,NA,CASSQGPLRGEQYF,TGTGCCAGCAGCCAGGGCCCCCTTCGGGGCGAGCAGTACTTC
TRBJ2-1,TRBV6-4,NA,NA,CASSDVAPNNEQFF,TGTGCCAGCAGTGATGTAGCCCCGAACAATGAGCAGTTCTTC
TRBJ2-1,TRBV7-2,NA,NA,CASSSQTDGQFF,TGTGCCAGCAGCTCGCAGACAGACGGGCAGTTCTTC
TRBJ2-7,TRBV15,NA,NA,CATSRDGLGEQYF,TGTGCCACCAGCAGGGACGGCCTGGGTGAGCAGTACTTC